A selection of T cell receptor beta chains follows, all from one sample in a study of T cells in Graves' hyperthyroidism and ophthalmopathy. TCRdb redid the calling of the multiplex PCR reads with MiXCR, one entry per CDR3 protein. The profile shows 550,000 to 700,000 distinct CDR3 sequences, around 42% of them singletons. The source material was peripheral blood or thyroid tissue (not recorded which). All receptors derive from an adult woman with Graves' disease, either hyperthyroidism or ophthalmopathy (not recorded which). CDR3s include the opening cysteine and the closing phenylalanine or tryptophan. The D gene is left open where the match is weak. Clone size appears in some rows only: once, few, many, or a class for an expanded clone.

abundance: many
d_gene: -
v_gene: TRBV7-3
j_gene: TRBJ2-2
len: 13
CDR3nt: TGTGCCAGCAGCTTTAGGCGCGCCGGGGAGCTGTTTTTT
CDR3aa: CASSFRRAGELFF

abundance: -
d_gene: TRBD1
v_gene: TRBV7-2
j_gene: TRBJ1-2
len: 14
CDR3nt: TGTGCCAGCAGCTACGAACGACAGGGGGCCAGCTACACCTTC
CDR3aa: CASSYERQGASYTF

abundance: many
d_gene: -
v_gene: TRBV7-3
j_gene: TRBJ2-6
len: 14
CDR3nt: TGTGCCAGCAGCTTAATGGCGGGGGCCAACGTCCTGACTTTC
CDR3aa: CASSLMAGANVLTF

abundance: -
d_gene: TRBD1
v_gene: TRBV2
j_gene: TRBJ1-2
len: 15
CDR3nt: TGTGCCAGCAGAGCTGTAGACAGGGGGCGGTATGGCTACACCTTC
CDR3aa: CASRAVDRGRYGYTF

abundance: -
d_gene: -
v_gene: TRBV3-1
j_gene: TRBJ1-5
len: 12
CDR3nt: TGTGCCAGCAGCCAAGACGGCGGGCCCCAGCATTTT
CDR3aa: CASSQDGGPQHF

abundance: few
d_gene: -
v_gene: TRBV2
j_gene: TRBJ1-4
len: 15
CDR3nt: TGTGCCAGCAGTGGTCAGGGAGGAACTAATGAAAAACTGTTTTTT
CDR3aa: CASSGQGGTNEKLFF

abundance: -
d_gene: TRBD2
v_gene: TRBV7-3
j_gene: TRBJ2-7
len: 14
CDR3nt: TGTGCCAGCAGCATAGGGGGGACTAGCTACGAGCAGTACTTC
CDR3aa: CASSIGGTSYEQYF

abundance: many
d_gene: TRBD2
v_gene: TRBV6-1
j_gene: TRBJ2-7
len: 15
CDR3nt: TGTGCCAGCAGTGAATTGGTCGCTAGCGGGGCGGAGCAGTACTTC
CDR3aa: CASSELVASGAEQYF

abundance: once
d_gene: -
v_gene: TRBV9
j_gene: TRBJ1-2
len: 14
CDR3nt: TGTGCCAGCAGCGGCGCAGGGGCGTTGCTTTCATTCACCTTC
CDR3aa: CASSGAGALLSFTF

abundance: -
d_gene: -
v_gene: TRBV12-3/TRBV12-4
j_gene: TRBJ1-3
len: 15
CDR3nt: TGTGCCAGCAGTGCATTGACGGGGACTGGAAACACCATATATTTT
CDR3aa: CASSALTGTGNTIYF

abundance: many
d_gene: -
v_gene: TRBV12-3/TRBV12-4
j_gene: TRBJ2-2
len: 15
CDR3nt: TGTGCCAGCAGTCCTCGCCCAGGGGGGACCGGGGAGCTGTTTTTT
CDR3aa: CASSPRPGGTGELFF

abundance: -
d_gene: -
v_gene: TRBV25-1
j_gene: TRBJ1-4
len: 14
CDR3nt: TGTGCCAGCGAAAGGGGCAGAAACAATGAAAAACTGTTTTTT
CDR3aa: CASERGRNNEKLFF

abundance: few
d_gene: TRBD1
v_gene: TRBV7-9
j_gene: TRBJ2-2
len: 17
CDR3nt: TGTGCCAGCAGCCCTTTCCCGACAGGGGGGTTCACCGGGGAGCTGTTTTTT
CDR3aa: CASSPFPTGGFTGELFF

abundance: -
d_gene: TRBD2
v_gene: TRBV29-1
j_gene: TRBJ2-7
len: 13
CDR3nt: TGCAGCGTAATAGCGGGGAGTCCCTACGAGCAGTACTTC
CDR3aa: CSVIAGSPYEQYF

abundance: many
d_gene: -
v_gene: TRBV18
j_gene: TRBJ1-1
len: 14
CDR3nt: TGTGCCAGCTCACCACCCGGGACGATCACTGAAGCTTTCTTT
CDR3aa: CASSPPGTITEAFF

abundance: -
d_gene: -
v_gene: TRBV2
j_gene: TRBJ2-6
len: 14
CDR3nt: TGTGCCAGCAGTAGAAGTGGGGGGGCCAACGTCCTGACTTTC
CDR3aa: CASSRSGGANVLTF

abundance: -
d_gene: -
v_gene: TRBV7-2
j_gene: TRBJ2-6
len: 15
CDR3nt: TGTGCCAGCAGCTTTTCGACAGGATGGGCCAACGTCCTGACTTTC
CDR3aa: CASSFSTGWANVLTF

abundance: many
d_gene: TRBD1
v_gene: TRBV25-1
j_gene: TRBJ1-2
len: 14
CDR3nt: TGTGCCAGCAGTGAGGACAGGGTGGGAGGTGGCTACACCTTC
CDR3aa: CASSEDRVGGGYTF

abundance: many
d_gene: TRBD2
v_gene: TRBV4-1
j_gene: TRBJ2-7
len: 16
CDR3nt: TGCGCCAGCAGCCTGAATAGCGGGAGGATGCGTTACGAGCAGTACTTC
CDR3aa: CASSLNSGRMRYEQYF

abundance: -
d_gene: -
v_gene: TRBV5-1
j_gene: TRBJ2-7
len: 17
CDR3nt: TGCGCCAGCAGCTTGGCTCCTCAGGGGGAGGGGACCTACGAGCAGTACTTC
CDR3aa: CASSLAPQGEGTYEQYF

abundance: -
d_gene: TRBD2
v_gene: TRBV20-1
j_gene: TRBJ2-5
len: 16
CDR3nt: TGCAGTGTGGTCCTCACTAGCGGGGGGATCCAAGAGACCCAGTACTTC
CDR3aa: CSVVLTSGGIQETQYF

abundance: -
d_gene: -
v_gene: TRBV7-9
j_gene: TRBJ2-6
len: 16
CDR3nt: TGTGCCAGCAGCCCCCCCGGCGGCTCTGGGGCCAACGTCCTGACTTTC
CDR3aa: CASSPPGGSGANVLTF

abundance: -
d_gene: -
v_gene: TRBV29-1
j_gene: TRBJ2-7
len: 13
CDR3nt: TGCAGCGTTGAATGGGCTCTTTCCGACGAGCAGTACTTC
CDR3aa: CSVEWALSDEQYF